The entry below gives a single TCR beta chain sequence along with its context. The use of a sample-barcoded 5' primer and a J-beta primer mix characterized a second PCR of roughly 6 to 11 cycles. Each cDNA was tagged by a template-switch adaptor containing 12 random nucleotides. MiXCR, run by TCRdb on the 5' RACE reads, gives a single entry per CDR3 protein. The table lists roughly 1,500,000 distinct CDR3 sequences, about 32% of them singletons. These data originate in a study of blood T cells in healthy people across ages. V shed 5 bases and J shed 3 bases, with 14 bases lying between them. Germline V gene sequence: CDR1 MNHNS, CDR2 SASEGT. The CDR3 is made up of 15 amino acids.

Sequencing was carried out using blood. V gene TRBV6-1 combines with J gene TRBJ1-5; D may be TRBD1 (6 bases). The TCR was taken from a woman aged 25 to 39 in good health. The CDR3 nucleotides read TGTGCCAGCAGTTTGCTACAGGGCTACAATCAGCCCCAGCATTTT. This translates into CASSLLQGYNQPQHF.